This TCR beta chain derives from a study of T-cell memory formation after mild COVID-19. TCRdb itself ran the 5' RACE reads through MiXCR, one entry per CDR3 protein. Of hundreds of thousands of distinct CDR3 sequences listed, around 8% are singletons. This clonotype has only a few counts. The CDR3 is 13 residues long. Germline V gives CDR1 SGHDT, CDR2 YYEEEE. Between the trimmed V and J ends, which lost 4 bases and 2 bases, there was a span of 10 bases. J is TRBJ2-7 and V is TRBV5-6; D may be TRBD1 (5 bases). Sequencing input: PBMCs or a T cell subset sorted from them (not recorded which). The TCR comes from a young man who had mild COVID-19 (a few samples of this study predate the infection). Cell type and time point are not known. The CDR3, as DNA: TGTGCCAGCAGCCCATGGACACCCTACGAGCAGTACTTC. This translates into CASSPWTPYEQYF.